This TCR beta chain came from a study of Ad26.COV2.S vaccination and SARS-CoV-2 variants. Across the whole study: The donor was enrolled in the Ad26.COV2.S arm of the COV1001 trial. Recipients of Ad26.COV2.S got it intramuscularly, once or twice 56 days apart.

Overall study findings and caveats: Breadth and depth estimates from TCRs may understate total T cell responses. Individuals receiving vaccine had higher spike-specific TCR breadth than placebo recipients did.

Note on this clone: Its antigen remains unknown.

Trimming stripped 5 bases from V and 5 bases from J, with 13 bases between. The V gene's germline CDR1 is SEHNR and CDR2 FQNEAQ (reference sequence). The CDR3 consists of 13 residues. Sequenced by immunoSEQ multiplex PCR; TCRdb stores in-frame clones only, minus some. The table includes about 440,000 clones, around nine tenths detected once. Indicated treatment: 19 received Ad26.COV2.S at low or high dose, single or two shots; about 5 received placebo; per-sample allocation not given. All samples were drawn on day 63, counting from the first vaccine or placebo injection. The sequence was collected from a person aged 18-65 years who received the Ad26.COV2.S COVID-19 vaccine or a placebo. The chain carries TRBV7-9 and TRBJ2-7; D is undetermined. Sequenced here: peripheral blood, sampled in a trial of Ad26.COV2.S vaccine versus placebo. Written as DNA, the CDR3 is TGTGCCAGCAGCCTCCTATCTATCGACGAGCAGTACTTC. This gives the protein CASSLLSIDEQYF.